These 13 T cell receptor beta chains share one sample of origin, sequenced in a study of cytomegalovirus exposure and HLA in healthy donors. The data were produced by immunoSEQ multiplex PCR, yet TCRdb's version contains in-frame clones alone and is incomplete. In the table there are roughly 130,000 clones, about nine tenths of which are singletons. The specimen sequenced was PBMCs. The receptors were gathered from a man aged 30-40 years in good health and CMV-seronegative.

The genes are TRBV4-2 and TRBJ2-1, with TRBD2 matching over 7 bases. V shed 6 bases and J 4 bases; nucleotides not matched to a gene: 15. The CDR3 spans 17 residues. Per the germline V gene, CDR1 is LGHNA and CDR2 is YNFKEQ. CDR3 in DNA: TGTGCCAGCAGTTCAAATGGGGAGGGAATAATTTACAATGAGCAGTTCTTC. This sequence encodes CASSSNGEGIIYNEQFF.

This clone has more than one count but fewer than ten. The chain combines TRBV9 with TRBJ2-4; D gene uncertain. The CDR3 has 12 amino acids. V lost 0 bases and J lost 7, with 5 bases in between. Germline CDR1 is SGDLS and CDR2 is YYNGEE. The CDR3 reads CASSVDENIQYF. Here the CDR3 DNA reads TGTGCCAGCAGCGTAGATGAGAACATTCAGTACTTC.

This chain uses TRBV7-3 with TRBJ1-4; 8 bases are a match to TRBD1. The CDR3 length is 14 residues. In germline, CDR1 is SGHTA, CDR2 FQGTGA. Trimming took 5 bases from V and 9 from J; bases not matched to a gene: 8. As DNA, the CDR3 is TGTGCCAGCAGCAGAACAGGGGGTATGAAAAAACTGTTTTTT. This encodes CASSRTGGMKKLFF.

The chain uses TRBV7-9 and TRBJ1-1, with TRBD1 identical over 9 bases. CDR1 is SEHNR, CDR2 FQNEAQ, per germline (reference sequence). With 7 bases clipped from V and 3 bases from J, the junction kept 6 bases outside the gene matches. The CDR3 runs 14 residues. In DNA form, the CDR3 reads TGTGCCAGCACCTCGGGACAGGGCTACACTGAAGCTTTCTTT. Encoded protein: CASTSGQGYTEAFF.

The V call is TRBV6-1, the J call TRBJ2-3, with TRBD1 matching 8 bases. The germline gives CDR1 MNHNS, CDR2 SASEGT. CDR3 length: 15 amino acids. J gave up 4 bases and V 10 bases, and 13 bases lay outside the gene matches. The CDR3: CATYLGQGGSDTQYF. The CDR3 DNA is TGTGCCACCTACCTAGGACAGGGAGGCTCAGATACGCAGTATTTT.

The chain carries TRBV6-1 and TRBJ1-4; 8 positions agree with TRBD1. This CDR3 is built from 15 residues. Germline loops: CDR1 MNHNS, CDR2 SASEGT. The J segment lost 5 bases and the V segment lost 5 bases, leaving 7 bases of the junction unmatched. The CDR3 is CASSLQTGENEKLFF. The DNA of the CDR3 is TGTGCCAGCAGTCTACAGACAGGGGAAAATGAAAAACTGTTTTTT.

The CDR3 DNA reads TGTGCCAGCAGCCGTAGGACAGATCAGCCCCAGCATTTT. Amino acid sequence: CASSRRTDQPQHF. V and J are TRBV7-9 and TRBJ1-5; D is possibly TRBD1 (6 bases). The CDR3 contains 13 residues. V was pared by 5 bases and J by 5 bases, with 10 bases between. Per germline, CDR1 SEHNR and CDR2 FQNEAQ (reference sequence). The full variable domain, rest sourced from reference TRBV7-9 and TRBJ1-5, is DTGVSQNPRHKITKRGQNVTFRCDPISEHNRLYWYRQTLGQGPEFLTYFQNEAQLEKSRLLSDRFSAERPKGSFSTLEIQRTEQGDSAMYLCASSRRTDQPQHFGDGTRLSIL.

The V call is TRBV10-2, the J call TRBJ2-3; D is undetermined. The germline CDR1 and CDR2 sequences are WSHSY and SAAADI. V lost 2 bases and J lost 6, with 6 bases in between. CDR3 length equals 12 residues. CDR3 sequence reads: CASSEPRDTQYF. CDR3 nucleotide sequence: TGCGCCAGCAGTGAGCCTCGGGATACGCAGTATTTT.

This clone has just one count. The chain combines TRBV2 with TRBJ2-5; 12 nucleotides align to TRBD2. The germline V gene has CDR1 SNHLY and CDR2 FYNNEI. The CDR3 has 16 residues. Losses at the gene ends were 5 bases for V and 5 bases for J; bases not matched to a gene: 9. CDR3 in amino acids: CASSKLAGGSAETQYF. In DNA, the CDR3 is TGTGCCAGCAGTAAACTAGCGGGAGGTTCCGCGGAGACCCAGTACTTC.

The J gene is TRBJ2-3, the V gene TRBV27; 7 nucleotides agree with TRBD2. The germline V gene has CDR1 MNHEY and CDR2 SMNVEV (reference sequence). V lost 0 bases and J lost 0; bases outside the gene matches: 9. The CDR3 is made up of 18 amino acids. The CDR3 region has the DNA TGTGCCAGCAGTTTATCGATACTGTCTAGCGGTAGCACAGATACGCAGTATTTT. Protein sequence: CASSLSILSSGSTDTQYF.

V gene TRBV19 combines with J gene TRBJ2-3; the match to TRBD2 covers 13 bases. V shed 4 bases and J 10 bases; nucleotides not matched to a gene: 11. The CDR3 is 16 amino acids. From germline, CDR1 is LNHDA and CDR2 SQIVND (reference sequence). The CDR3 protein is CASSTWTSGSPSAQYF. CDR3 coding DNA: TGTGCCAGTAGTACCTGGACTAGCGGGAGCCCGTCTGCGCAGTATTTT.

The chain carries TRBV4-1 and TRBJ2-1; 7 bases match TRBD2. CDR1 and CDR2 from the germline V gene are MGHRA and YSYEKL. After removal of 1 base from V and 7 bases from J, the junction contained 4 bases not matched to a gene. This CDR3 is 14 amino acids long. The chain's CDR3 is CASSQVGGSNEQFF. The CDR3 DNA sequence: TGCGCCAGCAGCCAAGTGGGGGGGAGTAATGAGCAGTTCTTC.

The chain couples TRBV6-4 to TRBJ2-2; D remains ambiguous. Germline lookup yields CDR1 MRHNA and CDR2 SNTAGT. The CDR3 spans 15 residues. The V and J ends lost 0 bases and 5 bases respectively, with 10 bases between them. The CDR3 loop is CASSDSAADTGELFF. The CDR3 nucleotides are TGTGCCAGCAGTGACTCGGCTGCTGATACCGGGGAGCTGTTTTTT.